This TCR beta chain was obtained from a study of blood T cell repertoires in COVID-19. Overall study context: Some COVID-19 samples were acute and others convalescent; all came from the United States, Italy and Spain. The cDNA or gDNA used as material had been derived from T cells, B-cell-depleted T cells, or PBMCs.

This clone was seen only a few times. How the authors handled the data: The authors estimated nucleated cell counts from reference gene primer amplification. Sequencing was performed with immunoSEQ multiplex PCR; in TCRdb, only in-frame clones are kept and a portion is missing. The V and J calls and clone size were taken over from that table, and D and trimming were inferred from the DNA. The data show 130,000 or so clones, 85% to 90% seen once. Germline assignment: CDR1 MGHRA and CDR2 YSYEKL. This CDR3 is 15 amino acids long. Deletions cut 3 bases from V and 5 bases from J, with 13 bases between. The clonotype comes from a woman aged 55-70 years with acute or convalescent COVID-19. The specimen sequenced was peripheral blood. This chain uses TRBV4-1 with TRBJ2-2; the D gene is possibly TRBD2 (6 bases). The CDR3 DNA reads TGCGCCAGCAGCCACTTTGTCGGGACTACCGGGGAGCTGTTTTTT. Encoded protein: CASSHFVGTTGELFF.